One sample yielded the 10 T cell receptor beta chains listed below, sequenced in a study of OX40 agonist ivuxolimab in advanced cancers. Repertoires were generated with immunoSEQ multiplex PCR, while TCRdb's copy carries only in-frame clones and drops some. This table holds about 93,000 clones, approximately 90% found once. Sequencing used CD4+ or CD8+ T cells sorted from blood, obtained in a trial of the OX40 agonist ivuxolimab. The receptors were gathered from an adult with an advanced solid tumor such as melanoma, head and neck, liver or kidney cancer.

This chain connects TRBV19 to TRBJ2-6; no reliable D call. V lost 4 bases and J 4 bases, leaving 14 bases between the germline ends. This CDR3 has 16 residues. Germline assignment: CDR1 LNHDA and CDR2 SQIVND (reference sequence). The CDR3 region has the DNA TGTGCCAGTAGTAAAGGCAGCCTCGGAGGGGCCAACGTCCTGACTTTC. Residues: CASSKGSLGGANVLTF.

The genes are TRBV5-6 and TRBJ2-7; 7 bases align to TRBD1. V was pared by 5 bases and J by 3 bases, with 8 bases of the junction left unmatched. Germline-derived CDR1 and CDR2 are SGHDT and YYEEEE. The CDR3 spans 14 residues. In DNA, the CDR3 is TGTGCCAGCAGTTCCGGGACAGTAAACTACGAGCAGTACTTC. Its translation: CASSSGTVNYEQYF.

V is TRBV14 and J is TRBJ1-1; D ambiguous. Trimming cost V 0 bases and J 1 base, with 9 bases left between them. CDR1 and CDR2 from the germline V gene are SGHDN and FVKESK. The CDR3 has 15 residues. In nucleotides, the CDR3 is TGTGCCAGCAGCCAAGATTCGACTCGGAACACTGAAGCTTTCTTT. Encoded protein: CASSQDSTRNTEAFF. Using reference TRBV14 and TRBJ1-1 for the parts outside the CDR3, the full variable domain is EAGVTQFPSHSVIEKGQTVTLRCDPISGHDNLYWYRRVMGKEIKFLLHFVKESKQDESGMPNNRFLAERTGGTYSTLKVQPAELEDSGVYFCASSQDSTRNTEAFFGQGTRLTVV.

The CDR3 reads CASSDGPLAETQYF. The CDR3 bases are TGCGCCAGCAGCGACGGCCCTTTAGCGGAGACCCAGTACTTC. The chain uses TRBV5-1 and TRBJ2-5, with D tentatively TRBD2 (5 bases). Germline assignment: CDR1 SGHRS and CDR2 YFSETQ. Deletions cut 4 bases from V and 5 bases from J, with 15 bases between. The CDR3 spans 14 residues.

The rearrangement uses TRBV29-1 and TRBJ2-5, with a tentative D call TRBD1 (5 bases). The CDR3 contains 13 residues. Trimming stripped 0 bases from V and 6 bases from J, with 11 bases between. In germline, CDR1 is SQVTM, CDR2 ANQGSEA. For the CDR3, the DNA is TGCAGCGTTGAAGAGACAGTAGAGCAGACCCAGTACTTC. It yields the protein CSVEETVEQTQYF.

The rearrangement uses TRBV19 and TRBJ1-1; D not certain. The length of the CDR3 is 15 residues. Trimming left V 7 bases short and J 1 base short, with 16 bases between. Germline loops: CDR1 LNHDA, CDR2 SQIVND (reference sequence). CDR3 DNA sequence: TGTGCCAGTACTCTCGGGGAGGGCAGGAACACTGAAGCTTTCTTT. Its protein product is CASTLGEGRNTEAFF.

The chain is built from TRBV11-2 and TRBJ2-7, with D unclear. This CDR3 has 14 residues. Looked up from germline, CDR1 is SGHAT and CDR2 is FQNNGV. With 0 bases removed from V and 7 bases from J, the gap between germline ends came to 13 bases. Written as DNA, the CDR3 is TGTGCCAGCAGCTTAGAAGTGGCAACCCCGGAGCAGTACTTC. It translates to CASSLEVATPEQYF. The full variable domain, completed using reference TRBV11-2 and TRBJ2-7, is EAGVAQSPRYKIIEKRQSVAFWCNPISGHATLYWYQQILGQGPKLLIQFQNNGVVDDSQLPKDRFSAERLKGVDSTLKIQPAKLEDSAVYLCASSLEVATPEQYFGPGTRLTVT.

The CDR3 DNA reads TGTGCCAGCTCAGCTCCGGGACAGTTCGGTACCGGGGAGCTGTTTTTT. It yields the protein CASSAPGQFGTGELFF. The V gene is TRBV18, the J gene TRBJ2-2; 7 bases align to TRBD1. After removal of 5 bases from V and 5 bases from J, the junction contained 11 bases not matched to a gene. The CDR3 spans 16 residues. The germline CDR1 and CDR2 sequences are KGHSH and LQKENI.

The chain couples TRBV2 to TRBJ2-1, with no clear D. The CDR3 is 15 residues long. V was shortened by 1 base and J by 12 bases, with 19 bases between the two germline ends. Germline CDR1 is SNHLY and CDR2 is FYNNEI. This CDR3 is CASSEESLGGVRQFF. The CDR3, as DNA: TGTGCCAGCAGTGAAGAGTCCCTTGGTGGCGTTCGGCAGTTCTTC.

The rearrangement uses TRBV7-9 and TRBJ2-3; 9 bases agree with TRBD1. The CDR3 has 15 amino acids. V shed 5 bases, J shed 3 bases, and the junction held 6 bases outside the gene matches. The V gene's germline CDR1 is SEHNR and CDR2 FQNEAQ (reference sequence). CDR3 sequence: CASSPGQGETDTQYF. DNA of the CDR3: TGTGCCAGCAGCCCGGGACAGGGTGAGACAGATACGCAGTATTTT. Full variable domain (missing parts from reference TRBV7-9 and TRBJ2-3): DTGVSQNPRHKITKRGQNVTFRCDPISEHNRLYWYRQTLGQGPEFLTYFQNEAQLEKSRLLSDRFSAERPKGSFSTLEIQRTEQGDSAMYLCASSPGQGETDTQYFGPGTRLTVL.